Listed below are T cell receptor beta chains from one sample, sequenced in a study of blood T cell repertoires in COVID-19. The repertoire was sequenced with immunoSEQ multiplex PCR; TCRdb's copy has only in-frame clones and lacks some. Of roughly 59,000 clones listed, around 81% were seen once; the top ten hold 3.5%. Sequencing was carried out using peripheral blood. These TCRs come from a woman older than 75 with acute or convalescent COVID-19. Each CDR3 is given with its conserved first and last residue.

v_call cdr3_aa
TRBV6-5 CASSPTLQGGTEAFF
TRBV7-2 CASSSKRGDTQYF
TRBV5-4 CASSSMDRGSIHEQYF
TRBV30 CACGGSNYEQYF
TRBV27 CASSLRRSTDTQYF
TRBV15 CATRADYQETQYF
TRBV6-2/TRBV6-3 CASSDGISGELFF
TRBV19 CASSILDSPNSPLHF
TRBV19 CASSKGTVYEQYF
TRBV27 CASSPHSGRAYNEQFF
TRBV9 CASAPGRGLAGQETQYF
TRBV6-5 CASSYPGGRGTGELFF
TRBV6-5 CASSYSRASGGNEQFF
TRBV28 CASTFNRVDNEQFF
TRBV27 CASSSNRDQPQHF
TRBV4-3 CASSQDPLAGGNEQFF
TRBV30 CAWSVSFPGETQYF